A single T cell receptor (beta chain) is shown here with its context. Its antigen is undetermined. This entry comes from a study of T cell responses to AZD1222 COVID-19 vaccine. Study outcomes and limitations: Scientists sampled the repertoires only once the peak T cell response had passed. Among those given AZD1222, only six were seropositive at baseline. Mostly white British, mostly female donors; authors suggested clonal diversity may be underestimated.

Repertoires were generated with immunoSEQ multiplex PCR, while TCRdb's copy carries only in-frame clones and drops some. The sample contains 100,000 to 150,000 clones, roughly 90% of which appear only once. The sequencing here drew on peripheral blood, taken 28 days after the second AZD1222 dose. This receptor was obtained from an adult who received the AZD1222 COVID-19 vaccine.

The CDR3 bases are TGTGCCAGCAGCTTGAGGGGGAATGAAAAACTGTTTTTT. Translation gives CASSLRGNEKLFF. The V gene is TRBV5-6, the J gene TRBJ1-4, with D perhaps TRBD1 (6 bases). With 1 base removed from V and 5 bases from J, the gap between germline ends came to 6 bases. This CDR3 contains 13 residues. Germline CDR1 and CDR2: SGHDT and YYEEEE.